One sample yielded the 23 T cell receptor beta chains listed below, sequenced in a study of CD8+ T cells in alopecia areata. Extraction and reverse transcription of RNA yielded cDNA as the sequencing template. Here immunoSEQ multiplex PCR was the method, and the copy in TCRdb shows in-frame clones only, minus some. Among 79,000 or so clones listed, around 65% were seen once. Documented treatment: oral pan-JAK inhibitor, 5-10 mg twice daily. The source was CD8+ T cells sorted from blood, collected at week 24, from a patient treated with tofacitinib. These receptors were taken from a human donor with alopecia areata.

The J gene is TRBJ2-3, the V gene TRBV11-2, with 11 bases aligning to TRBD2. The trim removed 4 bases at V and 5 bases at J, leaving 5 bases unmatched. From germline, CDR1 is SGHAT and CDR2 FQNNGV. The CDR3 consists of 15 residues. The CDR3 reads CASSYSSGGIDTQYF. The CDR3, as DNA: TGTGCCAGCAGCTATTCTAGCGGGGGGATAGATACGCAGTATTTT.

This chain links TRBV6-6 with TRBJ1-2, with D tentatively TRBD1 (5 bases). Trimming took 6 bases from V and 1 from J, leaving 15 bases between them. The CDR3 runs 15 residues. Germline V gene lookup returns CDR1 MNHNY and CDR2 SVGAGI (reference sequence). CDR3 loop: CASRMPPGFNYGYTF. The CDR3 region has the DNA TGTGCCAGCAGGATGCCCCCAGGGTTTAACTATGGCTACACCTTC.

The gene calls are TRBV5-6 and TRBJ2-7, with 11 nucleotides matching TRBD2. The germline gives CDR1 SGHDT, CDR2 YYEEEE. Unmatched junction bases numbered 4, after V lost 5 bases and J lost 3 bases. The CDR3 consists of 14 residues. The CDR3 spells CASRPLAGDYEQYF. CDR3 DNA sequence: TGTGCCAGCAGACCACTAGCGGGAGACTACGAGCAGTACTTC. Variable domain in full (rest from reference TRBV5-6 and TRBJ2-7): DAGVTQSPTHLIKTRGQQVTLRCSPKSGHDTVSWYQQALGQGPQFIFQYYEEEERQRGNFPDRFSGHQFPNYSSELNVNALLLGDSALYLCASRPLAGDYEQYFGPGTRLTVT.

This sequence joins TRBV7-6 and TRBJ2-1, with 13 nucleotides matching TRBD2. The V gene end was trimmed by 4 bases and the J gene end by 7 bases; junction bases not matched to a gene: 19. This CDR3 contains 20 residues. Per the germline V gene, CDR1 is SGHVS and CDR2 is FNYEAQ. The CDR3 sequence is CASSYQPMTSGRHSFNEQFF. The CDR3 DNA reads as TGTGCCAGCAGCTATCAGCCCATGACTAGCGGGAGGCACTCCTTTAATGAGCAGTTCTTC.

This chain connects TRBV5-1 to TRBJ1-1, with 8 bases matching TRBD1. Trimming cost V 1 base and J 1 base; bases outside gene matches: 3. The CDR3 has 15 residues. CDR1 SGHRS and CDR2 YFSETQ come from the germline V gene. Written as DNA, the CDR3 is TGCGCCAGCAGCTTGACAGGGGGGAGGAACACTGAAGCTTTCTTT. This gives the protein CASSLTGGRNTEAFF.

The chain couples TRBV2 to TRBJ2-4; D is unclear. The germline V and J ends were trimmed by 4 bases and 0 bases, with 10 bases remaining between them. The CDR3 has 15 residues. Germline-derived CDR1 and CDR2 are SNHLY and FYNNEI. The CDR3 nucleotides are TGTGCCAGCAGTGGAGTCGAACTAGCCAAAAACATTCAGTACTTC. Its protein product is CASSGVELAKNIQYF.

A single count supports this clone. The V gene is TRBV27, the J gene TRBJ1-2, with 7 bases that match TRBD1. Germline CDR1 is MNHEY and CDR2 is SMNVEV (reference sequence). The CDR3 has 14 amino acids. The J segment lost 4 bases and the V segment lost 5 bases, leaving 7 bases of the junction unmatched. The CDR3 coding sequence is TGTGCCAGCAGTCCACGACAGGGAACCTATGGCTACACCTTC. This codes for CASSPRQGTYGYTF.

This chain joins TRBV7-9 and TRBJ2-1; no firm D call. The V gene lost 4 bases and the J gene lost 9 bases, with 10 bases spanning the gap. The length of the CDR3 is 12 residues. The germline gives CDR1 SEHNR, CDR2 FQNEAQ (reference sequence). The CDR3 region is CASSSLVVEQFF. In DNA, the CDR3 is TGTGCCAGCAGCTCCTTAGTGGTTGAGCAGTTCTTC.

There are a few counts of this clone. The chain links TRBV28 to TRBJ2-7; D gene unclear. The germline gives CDR1 MDHEN, CDR2 SYDVKM. The V end lost 2 bases, the J end lost 2 bases, and 7 bases lay between the germline ends. This CDR3 is built from 13 residues. The CDR3 DNA reads as TGTGCCAGCAGTTTAGAGCATACCTACGAGCAGTACTTC. Amino acid sequence: CASSLEHTYEQYF.

A remark on this clone: Other DNA variants within this sample encode the same CDR3. The chain has TRBV29-1 and TRBJ2-7, with D tentatively TRBD2 (5 bases). Germline V gene sequence: CDR1 SQVTM, CDR2 ANQGSEA. The CDR3 consists of 10 residues. The V gene lost 3 bases and the J gene lost 7 bases, with 7 bases spanning the gap. This CDR3 is CSVESGEQYF. CDR3 in DNA: TGCAGCGTTGAGTCGGGAGAGCAGTACTTC.

Only a few counts were recorded for this clone. J is TRBJ2-5 and V is TRBV7-9; a weak D match, TRBD2 (5 bases). The CDR3 runs 13 residues. Trimming pared 0 bases from V and 3 bases from J, leaving 5 bases between. Germline loops: CDR1 SEHNR, CDR2 FQNEAQ (reference sequence). DNA of the CDR3: TGTGCCAGCAGCTTAGCGAGGGAAGAGACCCAGTACTTC. Residues: CASSLAREETQYF.

The chain uses TRBV15 and TRBJ2-5; 7 bases line up with TRBD1. There are 16 residues in the CDR3. Germline V gene sequence: CDR1 LNHNV, CDR2 YYDKDF (reference sequence). After removal of 1 base from V and 1 base from J, the junction contained 6 bases not matched to a gene. DNA for the CDR3: TGTGCCACCAGCAGAGTAGCAGGACAGGCCCAAGAGACCCAGTACTTC. It yields the protein CATSRVAGQAQETQYF. Combining the CDR3 with reference TRBV15 and TRBJ2-5 gives the whole variable domain DAMVIQNPRYQVTQFGKPVTLSCSQTLNHNVMYWYQQKSSQAPKLLFHYYDKDFNNEADTPDNFQSRRPNTSFCFLDIRSPGLGDTAMYLCATSRVAGQAQETQYFGPGTRLLVL.

The chain couples TRBV19 to TRBJ2-1, with 7 nucleotides matching TRBD2. Germline values: CDR1 LNHDA, CDR2 SQIVND (reference sequence). With V trimmed by 3 bases and J by 5 bases, 10 bases remained unmatched. The CDR3 spans 16 residues. The CDR3 protein is CASSIAPGAGNNEQFF. CDR3 sequence (DNA): TGTGCCAGTAGTATTGCCCCCGGAGCGGGGAACAATGAGCAGTTCTTC. The variable domain in full, completed from reference TRBV19 and TRBJ2-1, reads DGGITQSPKYLFRKEGQNVTLSCEQNLNHDAMYWYRQDPGQGLRLIYYSQIVNDFQKGDIAEGYSVSREKKESFPLTVTSAQKNPTAFYLCASSIAPGAGNNEQFFGPGTRLTVL.

V gene TRBV7-9 combines with J gene TRBJ1-1, with D tentatively TRBD1 (6 bases). CDR1 SEHNR and CDR2 FQNEAQ come from the germline V gene (reference sequence). Trimming took 0 bases from V and 11 from J, leaving 13 bases between them. This CDR3 region has 13 residues. The CDR3 protein is CASSLATGYEAFF. The CDR3 DNA reads TGTGCCAGCAGCTTAGCGACAGGCTATGAGGCTTTCTTT. Based on the CDR3 plus reference TRBV7-9 and TRBJ1-1, the full variable domain is DTGVSQNPRHKITKRGQNVTFRCDPISEHNRLYWYRQTLGQGPEFLTYFQNEAQLEKSRLLSDRFSAERPKGSFSTLEIQRTEQGDSAMYLCASSLATGYEAFFGQGTRLTVV.

The CDR3 DNA reads as TGTGCCAGTAGTATTGGTGACATCTTAGGCAATCAGCCCCAGCATTTT. This translates into CASSIGDILGNQPQHF. The rearrangement uses TRBV19 and TRBJ1-5; D uncertain. CDR3 length: 16 amino acids. Germline values: CDR1 LNHDA, CDR2 SQIVND (reference sequence). Trimming took 3 bases from V and 2 from J, leaving 14 bases between them.

The chain joins TRBV20-1 to TRBJ2-7; D is unresolved. The CDR3 is 11 amino acids. The V gene's germline CDR1 is DFQATT and CDR2 SNEGSKA (reference sequence). V dropped 5 bases and J dropped 0 bases, with 5 bases sitting between them. The DNA for the CDR3 is TGCAGTGCTTCCGTCTCCTACGAGCAGTACTTC. This gives the protein CSASVSYEQYF.

The chain employs TRBV5-6 and TRBJ2-6; D is undetermined. This CDR3 is built from 16 residues. Germline assignment: CDR1 SGHDT and CDR2 YYEEEE. The ends were cut back, 4 bases at V and 0 bases at J, with 11 bases in the middle. CDR3 nucleotides: TGTGCCAGCAGCCTAGAGGTGGGCTCTGGGGCCAACGTCCTGACTTTC. Encoded protein: CASSLEVGSGANVLTF.

CDR3 amino acids: CSAPRETSGALSTQYF. The CDR3 DNA sequence: TGCAGCGCCCCTCGCGAGACTAGCGGGGCGTTGTCGACCCAGTACTTC. The V gene is TRBV29-1, the J gene TRBJ2-5, with TRBD2 matching 11 bases. With V trimmed by 7 bases and J by 7 bases, 17 bases remained unmatched. The CDR3 has 16 amino acids. From germline, CDR1 is SQVTM and CDR2 ANQGSEA.

This rearrangement joins TRBV5-1 to TRBJ2-3; TRBD2 agrees at 11 bases. Unmatched junction bases numbered 10, after V lost 8 bases and J lost 2 bases. In germline, CDR1 is SGHRS, CDR2 YFSETQ. The CDR3 spans 16 residues. CDR3 coding DNA: TGCGCCAGGACGAAAGGACTAGCGGGTGTCACAGATACGCAGTATTTT. It specifies CARTKGLAGVTDTQYF.

This chain joins TRBV29-1 and TRBJ2-5; 9 bases are shared with TRBD2. The CDR3 has 13 residues. The germline V gene has CDR1 SQVTM and CDR2 ANQGSEA. V trimming: 6 bases; J trimming: 5 bases; junction bases outside the gene matches: 7. The CDR3 DNA reads as TGCAGCGTCGCGACTAGCGGCAAGGAGACCCAGTACTTC. Translated, it gives CSVATSGKETQYF.

This clone was found a few times. The chain is built from TRBV27 and TRBJ2-3, with TRBD2 as a possible D gene (5 bases). The CDR3 is 16 residues long. The germline V and J ends were trimmed by 6 bases and 4 bases, with 20 bases remaining between them. Germline V lookup: CDR1 MNHEY, CDR2 SMNVEV (reference sequence). CDR3 sequence (DNA): TGTGCCAGCAGCTTGGACGGCGGGTTCTCCCCAGATACGCAGTATTTT. It is translated as CASSLDGGFSPDTQYF.

The chain is built from TRBV9 and TRBJ1-6, with unresolved D. Trimming took 4 bases from V and 0 from J, leaving 11 bases between them. The CDR3 loop spans 16 amino acids. CDR1 SGDLS and CDR2 YYNGEE come from the germline V gene. The CDR3 nucleotides read TGTGCCAGCAGCCCCCAGGAGGGCTCCTATAATTCACCCCTCCACTTT. This codes for CASSPQEGSYNSPLHF.

V is TRBV30 and J is TRBJ2-7; D possibly uses TRBD1 or TRBD2 (7 bases each). CDR3 size: 14 residues. In germline, CDR1 is GTSNPN, CDR2 SVGIG (reference sequence). V shed 3 bases and J shed 5 bases, with 17 bases lying between them. In DNA, the CDR3 is TGTGCCTGGAGCGCGGGGAGGGGGCGAGACGAGCAGTACTTC. As protein: CAWSAGRGRDEQYF. The whole variable domain, filled in from reference TRBV30 and TRBJ2-7, reads SQTIHQWPATLVQPVGSPLSLECTVEGTSNPNLYWYRQAAGRGLQLLFYSVGIGQISSEVPQNLSASRPQDRQFILSSKKLLLSDSGFYLCAWSAGRGRDEQYFGPGTRLTVT.